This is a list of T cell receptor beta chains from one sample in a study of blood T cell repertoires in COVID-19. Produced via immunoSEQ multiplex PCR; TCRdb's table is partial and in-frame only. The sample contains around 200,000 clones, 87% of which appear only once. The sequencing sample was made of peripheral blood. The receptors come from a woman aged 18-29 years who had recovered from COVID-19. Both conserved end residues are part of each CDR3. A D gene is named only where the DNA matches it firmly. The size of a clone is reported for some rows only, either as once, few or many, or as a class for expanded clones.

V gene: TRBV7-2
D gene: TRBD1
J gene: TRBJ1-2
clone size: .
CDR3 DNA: TGTGCCAGCAGCTCCCGGACAGGGGGAGGCTTTACCTATGGCTACACCTTC
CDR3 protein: CASSSRTGGGFTYGYTF

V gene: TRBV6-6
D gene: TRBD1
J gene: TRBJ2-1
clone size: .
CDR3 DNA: TGTGCCAGCAGACGCCGGGACAGGGGACAAGAGCAGTTCTTC
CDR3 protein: CASRRRDRGQEQFF

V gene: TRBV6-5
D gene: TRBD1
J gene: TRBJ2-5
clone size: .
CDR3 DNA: TGTGCCAGCCTTGACAGGGGGCTCCAAGAGACCCAGTACTTC
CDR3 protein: CASLDRGLQETQYF

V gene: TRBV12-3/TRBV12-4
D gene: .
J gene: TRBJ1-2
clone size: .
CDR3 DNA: TGTGCCAGCAGCCAGGGAGGAGGCTATGGCTACACCTTC
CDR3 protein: CASSQGGGYGYTF

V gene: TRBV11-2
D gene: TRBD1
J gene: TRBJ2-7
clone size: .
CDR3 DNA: TGTGCCAGCAGCCCCTTGACAGGGAAGTACGAGCAGTACTTC
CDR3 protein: CASSPLTGKYEQYF

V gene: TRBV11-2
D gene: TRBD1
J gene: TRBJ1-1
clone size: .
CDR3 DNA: TGTGCCAGCAGCTTAGGTTACAGGGGGCGGGACACTGAAGCTTTCTTT
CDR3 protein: CASSLGYRGRDTEAFF

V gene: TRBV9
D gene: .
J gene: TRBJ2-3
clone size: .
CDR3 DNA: TGTGCCAGCAGCGGGGGGCTTGGTGATAGAGATACGCAGTATTTT
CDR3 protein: CASSGGLGDRDTQYF

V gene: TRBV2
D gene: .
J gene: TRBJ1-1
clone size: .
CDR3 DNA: TGTGCCAGCAGTTCACAACGGAACACTGAAGCTTTCTTT
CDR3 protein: CASSSQRNTEAFF

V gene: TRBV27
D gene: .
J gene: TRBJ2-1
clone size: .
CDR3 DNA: TGTGCCAGCAGTTCAGCCGGGACAACCTACAATGAGCAGTTCTTC
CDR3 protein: CASSSAGTTYNEQFF

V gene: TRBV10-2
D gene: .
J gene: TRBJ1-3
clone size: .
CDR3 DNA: TGCGCCACCGGGAGCGGGAGCTCTGGAAACACCATATATTTT
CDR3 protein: CATGSGSSGNTIYF

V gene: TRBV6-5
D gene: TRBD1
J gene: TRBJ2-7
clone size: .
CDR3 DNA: TGTGCCAGCAGTTACCGGGACAGGGAAGGCTACGAGCAGTACTTC
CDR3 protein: CASSYRDREGYEQYF

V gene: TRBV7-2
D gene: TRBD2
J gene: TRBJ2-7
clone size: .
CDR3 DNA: TGTGCCAGCAGCTCAGTGGTTCTGGCGGGAGGGCCTGCCTACGAGCAGTACTTC
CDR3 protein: CASSSVVLAGGPAYEQYF

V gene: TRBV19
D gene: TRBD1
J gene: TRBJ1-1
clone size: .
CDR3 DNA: TGTGCCAGTACATCGGGACAGGGAGCCACTGAAGCTTTCTTT
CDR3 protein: CASTSGQGATEAFF

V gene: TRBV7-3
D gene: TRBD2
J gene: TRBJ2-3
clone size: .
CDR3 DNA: TGTGCCAGCAGCCTAACTAGCGACACAGATACGCAGTATTTT
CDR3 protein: CASSLTSDTDTQYF

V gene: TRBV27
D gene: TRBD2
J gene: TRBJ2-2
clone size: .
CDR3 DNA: TGTGCCAGCAGTAACTCAGCGGGAGGGCCTTCCGGGGAGCTGTTTTTT
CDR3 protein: CASSNSAGGPSGELFF

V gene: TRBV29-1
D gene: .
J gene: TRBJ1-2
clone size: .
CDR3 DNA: TGCAGCGTTGAAGATGCTGGCAGGAAGAGCTATGGCTACACCTTC
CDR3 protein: CSVEDAGRKSYGYTF

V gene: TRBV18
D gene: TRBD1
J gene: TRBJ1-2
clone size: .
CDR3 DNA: TGTGCCAGCTCAGACAGGGGGGGCGGCTATGGCTACACCTTC
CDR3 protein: CASSDRGGGYGYTF

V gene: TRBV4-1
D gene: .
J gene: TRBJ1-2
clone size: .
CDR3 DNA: TGCGCCAGCAGCCCTGCAAACAACAGGGATCAGGGTAACTATGGCTACACCTTC
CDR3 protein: CASSPANNRDQGNYGYTF

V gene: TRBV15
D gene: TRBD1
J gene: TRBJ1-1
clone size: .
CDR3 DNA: TGTGCCACCAGCAGCGGGACAGGGGACACTGAAGCTTTCTTT
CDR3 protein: CATSSGTGDTEAFF

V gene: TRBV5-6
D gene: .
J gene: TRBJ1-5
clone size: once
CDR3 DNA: TGTGCCAGCAGCTTCGGTCAGGGAGGACAGCCCCAGCATTTT
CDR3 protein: CASSFGQGGQPQHF

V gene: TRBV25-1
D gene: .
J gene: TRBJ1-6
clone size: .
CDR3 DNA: TGTGCCAGCAGTGAATTAGAGGGATCCATGGTCTCACCCCTCCACTTT
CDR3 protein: CASSELEGSMVSPLHF

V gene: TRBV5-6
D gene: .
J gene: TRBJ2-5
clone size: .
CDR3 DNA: TGTGCCAGCAGCTTGGTGACGGGAAGTAAAGAGACCCAGTACTTC
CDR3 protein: CASSLVTGSKETQYF

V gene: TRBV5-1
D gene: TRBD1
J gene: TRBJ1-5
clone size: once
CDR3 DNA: TGCGCCAGCAGCTTAGGTTTTTTATCGGGACAGGGGAAACATTTT
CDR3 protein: CASSLGFLSGQGKHF

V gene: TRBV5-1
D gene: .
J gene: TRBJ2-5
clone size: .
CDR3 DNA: TGCGCCAGCAGCTCAGGTGGGTCGGCACAAGAGACCCAGTACTTC
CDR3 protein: CASSSGGSAQETQYF

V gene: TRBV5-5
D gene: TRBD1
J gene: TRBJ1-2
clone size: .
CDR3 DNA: TGTGCCAGCAGCACAGGGACAGGGCTTGGCTACACCTTC
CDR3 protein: CASSTGTGLGYTF

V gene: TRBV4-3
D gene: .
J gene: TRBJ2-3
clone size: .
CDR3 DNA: TGCGCCAGCAGCCAAGATCGGGTTACAGGACATTACACCACAGATACGCAGTATTTT
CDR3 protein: CASSQDRVTGHYTTDTQYF

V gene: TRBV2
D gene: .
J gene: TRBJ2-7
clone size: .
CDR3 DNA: TGTGCCAGCAGTGTTCGGGAGAACTACGAGCAGTACTTC
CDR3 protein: CASSVRENYEQYF

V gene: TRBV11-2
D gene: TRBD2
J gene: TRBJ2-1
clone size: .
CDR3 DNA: TGTGCCAGCAGCCGACGAGCCCCAGGACTAGCGGGAATTAACAATGAGCAGTTCTTC
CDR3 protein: CASSRRAPGLAGINNEQFF

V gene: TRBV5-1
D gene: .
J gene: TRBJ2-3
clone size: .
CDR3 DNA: TGCGCCAGCAGCTTTCAAGCAGGGCTAGGCACAGATACGCAGTATTTT
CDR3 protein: CASSFQAGLGTDTQYF

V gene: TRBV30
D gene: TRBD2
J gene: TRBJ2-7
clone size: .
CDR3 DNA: TGTGCCTGGAGTACGACCGGGACTAGCGTTCCGATCCTCTACGAGCAGTACTTC
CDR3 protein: CAWSTTGTSVPILYEQYF

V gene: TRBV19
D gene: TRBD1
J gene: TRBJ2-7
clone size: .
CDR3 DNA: TGTGCCAGTAGTTTTTACGACAGGGGATTACACTACGAGCAGTACTTC
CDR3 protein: CASSFYDRGLHYEQYF

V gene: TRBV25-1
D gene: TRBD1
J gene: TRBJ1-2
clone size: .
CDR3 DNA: TGTGCCAGCAGTGAGGGGACAGCCAACTATGGCTACACCTTC
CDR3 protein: CASSEGTANYGYTF

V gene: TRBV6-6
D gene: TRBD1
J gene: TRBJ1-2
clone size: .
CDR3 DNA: TGTGCCAGCAGTCCGACCGGGACAGGGACCGGCTACACCTTC
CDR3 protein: CASSPTGTGTGYTF

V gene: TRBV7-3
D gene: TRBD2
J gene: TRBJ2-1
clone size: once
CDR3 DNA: TGTGCCAGCAGCCTAAGGGGACTAGGGACCTACAATGAGCAGTTCTTC
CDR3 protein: CASSLRGLGTYNEQFF

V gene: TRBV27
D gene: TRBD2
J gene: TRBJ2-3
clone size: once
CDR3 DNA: TGTGCCAGCAGTCCCATGACTAGCGGGGTCACAGATACGCAGTATTTT
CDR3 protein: CASSPMTSGVTDTQYF

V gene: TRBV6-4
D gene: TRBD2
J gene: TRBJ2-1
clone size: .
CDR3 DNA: TGTGCCAGCAGTCCCTACTCTAGCGGGGGGGGCAATGAGCAGTTCTTC
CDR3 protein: CASSPYSSGGGNEQFF

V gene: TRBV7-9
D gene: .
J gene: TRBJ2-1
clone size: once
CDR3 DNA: TGTGCCAGCAGCTTAGTACGGTTAGGGGGCTCCTACAATGAGCAGTTCTTC
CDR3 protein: CASSLVRLGGSYNEQFF

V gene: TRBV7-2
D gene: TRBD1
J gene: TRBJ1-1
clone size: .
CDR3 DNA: TGTGCCAGCAGCTTCCAGGGGGCAGGGCTCGGCACTGAAGCTTTCTTT
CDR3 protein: CASSFQGAGLGTEAFF

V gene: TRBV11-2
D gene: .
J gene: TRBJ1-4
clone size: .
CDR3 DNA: TGTGCCAGCAGCTTAGATCTCCGCCGGAGAAAACTGTTTTTT
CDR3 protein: CASSLDLRRRKLFF

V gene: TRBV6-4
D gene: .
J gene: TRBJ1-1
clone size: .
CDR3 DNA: TGTGCCAGCAGTGACGGACAGATGAACACTGAAGCTTTCTTT
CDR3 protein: CASSDGQMNTEAFF

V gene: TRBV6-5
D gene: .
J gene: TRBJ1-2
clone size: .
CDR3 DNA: TGTGCCAGCAGTCCCCGGGACACCAGGCCTTATGGCTACACCTTC
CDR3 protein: CASSPRDTRPYGYTF

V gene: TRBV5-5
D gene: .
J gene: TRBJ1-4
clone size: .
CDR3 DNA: TGTGCCAGCAGTACGCCCTACGGTGAAAAACTGTTTTTT
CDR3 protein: CASSTPYGEKLFF

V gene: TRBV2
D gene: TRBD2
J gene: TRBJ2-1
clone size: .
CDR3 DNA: TGTGCCAGCAGTTCCGGGACTACGCACAATGAGCAGTTCTTC
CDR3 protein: CASSSGTTHNEQFF

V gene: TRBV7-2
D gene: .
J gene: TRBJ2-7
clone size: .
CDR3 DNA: TGTGCCAGCAGCTTAGGCGGGGGCCAATACGAGCAGTACTTC
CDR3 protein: CASSLGGGQYEQYF

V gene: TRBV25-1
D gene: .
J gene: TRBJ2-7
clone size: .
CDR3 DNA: TGTGCCAGCAGTGATTTTCAGGGAACCGAGACCTACGAGCAGTACTTC
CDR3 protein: CASSDFQGTETYEQYF